A single T cell receptor beta chain is shown here with its context. Its target is not known. This sample stems from a study of cytomegalovirus exposure and HLA in healthy donors. Study-level findings and limits: High sensitivity and specificity were reportedly achieved when the classifier diagnosed cytomegalovirus status. The listing of 150 to 200 TCR beta chains classed them as cytomegalovirus-associated. Confirmation in vitro established that three CMV-associated chains were specific for CMV antigens.

Separate from the 666-subject first cohort was the roughly 130-subject validation cohort, to which the donors belonged. Produced via immunoSEQ multiplex PCR; TCRdb's table is partial and in-frame only. The sample shows over 150,000 clones, under 95% of them seen only once. Trimming shortened V by 4 bases and J by 3 bases, and 13 bases separated the two germline ends. Germline loops: CDR1 SGHRS, CDR2 YFSETQ. The CDR3 spans 14 residues. Sequenced sample: PBMCs. This sequence was found in a woman under 30 in good health and CMV-seropositive. The chain recombines TRBV5-1 with TRBJ1-2; D is undetermined. The CDR3 loop reads CASSDTRPYYGYTF. Here the CDR3 DNA reads TGCGCCAGCAGCGACACCCGCCCGTACTATGGCTACACCTTC.